This T cell receptor beta chain stems from a study of coeliac disease (dated 2022 in TCRdb). Background on the whole study: Each coeliac patient fell into one of three classes: newly diagnosed active disease, refractory coeliac disease type I, or disease kept under control by a gluten-free diet. The study applied next-generation sequencing of rearranged TRB and TRG CDR3 regions to small intestinal lymphocyte fractions from coeliac and non-coeliac patients. The full study included approximately 30 patients: some 22 with serologically confirmed coeliac disease and 8 controls with non-small intestinal disorders. Because high-resolution HLA typing was not available, biased TRBV7-2 usage was queried as a proof of principle. The study was aimed at characterising TR repertoires of small intestinal T cells in active, refractory type I and gluten-free-diet-treated coeliac disease. TRB sequencing succeeded for samples from just over 26 subjects, including 20 to 25 paired bulk unsorted intraepithelial and lamina propria cell samples.

What the study reported, not specific to this receptor: The approach was considered by the authors to be unsuitable for unbiased detection of gliadin-specific T cells, as gliadin-specific T cells are scarce and rarely shared between patients. TRB repertoires were found to be largely private, with most amino acid sequences unique to one sample, and no significant difference in V-gene usage was found between disease groups. Separating intraepithelial cells from lamina propria cells did not give high-purity fractions, so cross-contamination between the two compartments may have occurred. TRB and TRG repertoires of active coeliac intraepithelial and lamina propria samples showed lower clonality than controls, suggesting recruitment of diverse T cells.

The germline V end is reduced by 4 bases and the J end by 2 bases; junction bases left unmatched: 10. Spanning cysteine to phenylalanine, the CDR3 consists of 17 amino acids. Kept here is only the CDR3 DNA, which spans 51 bases and is read in frame from base 1. CDR1 and CDR2 (MNHNS, SASEGT) derive from the germline V gene. This clone was picked up a small number of times. Its antigen is currently not known. Per-base quality was not reported, and no clone a single base away is much larger than it. Aliquots of roughly 530,000 cells were frozen in DMSO/FBS in liquid nitrogen, and a single aliquot per fraction was used for sequencing. Every one of the 30 study patients had an endoscopy and a small intestinal biopsy. Intraepithelial cells were released from biopsies by stirring for one hour at 37 degrees C in RPMI containing EGTA, MgCl2 and 1% FBS. Genomic DNA was extracted from frozen unsorted cell fractions using the Qiagen DNeasy blood extraction kit.

The library was made by the immunoSEQ multiplex PCR assay. The TR loci were subjected to amplification by multiplexed PCR, for which V gene segments served as targets of the forward primers and J gene segments as targets of the reverse primers. The amplified CDR3 regions were sequenced using the Illumina HiSeq System. For the original study's pipeline: To strip out PCR and sequencing errors and collapse the data into unique sequences, a nearest-neighbour algorithm merged closely related reads. Repertoires were summarised in terms of clonality and T cell density, with T cell density defined as TR molecules per amount of genomic DNA input. CDR3 amino acid sequences present in at least 80% of unsorted samples were defined as public TRs, and these public TRs were then tested for differential abundance between coeliac and control samples. Kruskal-Wallis tests followed by Dunn post-tests were used to test for differences in clonality and density between disease groups. TCRdb retrieved this table from immuneACCESS and kept in-frame rearrangements only. Not all clones are present; in checked studies, unresolved V genes account for under half, and no reason is known for the remainder. Clonal size and the V and J genes are those of that table, whereas D and trimming came from the DNA. The sample records over 650 clones, roughly two thirds of which are singletons. 9.5% to 15% of the sample rests with the top ten.

The source of this sequence is a young woman with active celiac disease. Donor details come from another sample of the same person, matched by shared clones. The chain is assembled from TRBV6-1 and TRBJ2-5; the central 10 bases match TRBD2. The sample consisted of intraepithelial lymphocytes from the gut. The meaning of the sample's cell subset or site label: intraepithelial cell (IEC) fraction of small intestinal biopsy. The DNA sequence is as follows: TGTGCCAGCAGTGCCCCTTTAGCGGGAGGACAGCAAGAGACCCAGTACTTC. Its protein reads: CASSAPLAGGQQETQYF.